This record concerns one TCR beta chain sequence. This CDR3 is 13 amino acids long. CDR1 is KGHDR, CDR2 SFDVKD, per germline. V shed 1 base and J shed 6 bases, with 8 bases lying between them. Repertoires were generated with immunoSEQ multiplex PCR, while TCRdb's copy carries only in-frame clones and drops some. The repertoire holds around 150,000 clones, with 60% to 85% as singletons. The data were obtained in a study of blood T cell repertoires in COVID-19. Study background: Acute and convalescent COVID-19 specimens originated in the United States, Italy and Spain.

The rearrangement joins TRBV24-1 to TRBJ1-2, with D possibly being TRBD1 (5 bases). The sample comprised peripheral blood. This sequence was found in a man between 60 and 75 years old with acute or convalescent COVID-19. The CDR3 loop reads CATSDFTDNGYTF. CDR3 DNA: TGTGCCACCAGTGATTTCACGGACAATGGCTACACCTTC.